Below, 22 T cell receptor beta chains from the same sample are listed, as sequenced in a study of human T cells and chemical hapten exposure. Each CDR3 protein is one row after TCRdb ran MiXCR on the RACE reads. In the table there are some 49,000 distinct CDR3 sequences, 9% to 9.5% of which are singletons. Specified time point: patch test 1, 2 weeks after DPC sensitization. As for treatment: therapeutic diphenylcyclopropenone sensitization with weekly scalp DPC. Sample: whole blood, taken in connection with sensitization to the hapten diphenylcyclopropenone (DPC). All receptors come from a woman in her fifties or sixties with alopecia areata. Some clones in this sample may be carry-over from other donors' samples.

This clonotype occurred many times. The chain carries TRBV12-3 or TRBV12-4 and TRBJ1-2, with D unresolved. Trimming removed 3 bases at V and 5 bases at J, with 7 bases between. This CDR3 is 12 amino acids long. This chain's CDR3 is CASSLAGYGYTF. CDR3 nucleotides: TGTGCCAGCAGTTTGGCAGGTTATGGCTACACCTTC.

This clonotype was detected many times. The chain has TRBV6-6 and TRBJ2-1; no firm D call. CDR3 size: 15 residues. V lost 2 bases and J lost 2, with 10 bases in between. Germline lookup yields CDR1 MNHNY and CDR2 SVGAGI (reference sequence). CDR3 sequence (DNA): TGTGCCAGCAGTTACGGGTCAGGAGCCTACAATGAGCAGTTCTTC. Its translation: CASSYGSGAYNEQFF.

This clonotype appeared many times. The V and J genes are TRBV11-2 and TRBJ2-1; D not certain. CDR3 length: 14 residues. The V end was cut by 3 bases, the J end by 7 bases, with 13 bases between. CDR1 and CDR2 (germline): SGHAT, FQNNGV. Here the CDR3 DNA reads TGTGCCAGCAGCTTGACTTTTACCACGAATGAGCAGTTCTTC. Translation: CASSLTFTTNEQFF.

This clonotype appeared many times. The rearrangement joins TRBV12-5 to TRBJ2-3, with D possibly matching TRBD1 (6 bases). The CDR3 has 14 residues. With 9 bases removed from V and 2 bases from J, the gap between germline ends came to 15 bases. Germline V CDR1 and CDR2: LGHNT, FRNRAP. Written as DNA, the CDR3 is TGTGCTAGCCAGCACAGGGAGTTCACAGATACGCAGTATTTT. It specifies CASQHREFTDTQYF.

Comment on this clonotype: This could be a read error, since a much larger clone is one nucleotide away. V usage is TRBV7-2 and J usage is TRBJ1-2, with 7 bases that match TRBD1. Losses at the gene ends were 1 base for V and 4 bases for J; bases not matched to a gene: 0. The CDR3 has 13 residues. The germline gives CDR1 SGHTA, CDR2 FQGNSA. DNA for the CDR3: TGTGCCAGCAGCTTAGACAGGGGCTATGGCTACACCTTC. As protein: CASSLDRGYGYTF.

This clonotype was observed at least ten times. This chain joins TRBV2 and TRBJ1-1; tentative D call: TRBD1 (6 bases). The CDR3 is made up of 12 amino acids. Germline CDR1 is SNHLY and CDR2 is FYNNEI. Trimming stripped 7 bases from V and 1 base from J, with 7 bases between. CDR3 protein: CASMDRNTEAFF. CDR3 in DNA: TGTGCCAGCATGGACAGGAACACTGAAGCTTTCTTT.

There are many counts of this clonotype. V gene TRBV6-4 combines with J gene TRBJ1-1; 9 nucleotides match TRBD1. The V and J ends lost 4 bases and 1 base, in that order; junction bases with no gene match: 4. This CDR3 comprises 15 residues. The germline V gene has CDR1 MRHNA and CDR2 SNTAGT. In DNA, the CDR3 is TGTGCCAGCAGTGTCGAGACAGGGGGGAACACTGAAGCTTTCTTT. Protein sequence: CASSVETGGNTEAFF.

This clonotype was counted at least ten times. The chain recombines TRBV18 with TRBJ1-4; weak D call: TRBD1 (5 bases). This CDR3 contains 14 residues. V lost 2 bases, J lost 6 bases, and 10 bases lay in between. The germline gives CDR1 KGHSH, CDR2 LQKENI. As DNA, the CDR3 is TGTGCCAGCTCACCAGGCAGGGTCCATGAAAAACTGTTTTTT. As protein: CASSPGRVHEKLFF.

There are many counts of this clonotype. J is TRBJ2-3 and V is TRBV27; no firm D call. Trimming cost V 5 bases and J 5 bases, with 5 bases left between them. The CDR3 has 11 amino acids. Germline CDR1 MNHEY, CDR2 SMNVEV (reference sequence). The CDR3 DNA is TGTGCCAGCAGTGGGGTAGATACGCAGTATTTT. Translation gives CASSGVDTQYF.

This clonotype has at least ten counts. The genes are TRBV29-1 and TRBJ1-2; D ambiguous. Between the trimmed V and J ends, which lost 3 bases and 5 bases, there was a span of 7 bases. Per the germline V gene, CDR1 is SQVTM and CDR2 is ANQGSEA. CDR3 length: 11 residues. The CDR3: CSVDSRYGYTF. As DNA, the CDR3 is TGCAGCGTTGACAGTCGGTATGGCTACACCTTC.

This sequence joins TRBV27 and TRBJ2-7; 8 nucleotides align to TRBD2. Trimming at V came to 4 bases and at J to 4 bases, leaving 9 bases not matched to a gene. The CDR3 is 15 residues long. CDR1 MNHEY and CDR2 SMNVEV come from the germline V gene (reference sequence). The CDR3 reads CASSSGLAPPYEQYF. In DNA, the CDR3 is TGTGCCAGCAGTTCCGGACTAGCTCCCCCTTACGAGCAGTACTTC.

This clonotype has just a few counts. This rearrangement joins TRBV7-9 to TRBJ1-6; 8 bases match TRBD1. This CDR3 is built from 16 residues. CDR1 is SEHNR, CDR2 FQNEAQ, per germline (reference sequence). With V trimmed by 4 bases and J by 3 bases, 5 bases remained unmatched. CDR3 in amino acids: CASSSGTGFYNSPLHF. The CDR3 bases are TGTGCCAGCAGCTCGGGGACAGGATTCTATAATTCACCCCTCCACTTT.

The table lists this clonotype with many counts. The chain uses TRBV20-1 and TRBJ1-6; D ambiguous. This CDR3 contains 12 residues. Trimming left V 7 bases short and J 5 bases short, with 9 bases between. Per germline, CDR1 DFQATT and CDR2 SNEGSKA (reference sequence). The CDR3 DNA sequence: TGCAGTGTCTTTCGGAATAATTCACCCCTCCACTTT. Residues: CSVFRNNSPLHF.

This clonotype was counted between two and nine times. CDR3 nucleotide sequence: TGTGCCAGCAGTGACACCGACAGGGGCCGGGTATATAGCAATCAGCCCCAGCATTTT. This codes for CASSDTDRGRVYSNQPQHF. The chain is built from TRBV6-1 and TRBJ1-5, with 8 bases matching TRBD1. This CDR3 region has 19 residues. V was pared by 3 bases and J by 0 bases, with 13 bases of the junction left unmatched. Germline V gene lookup returns CDR1 MNHNS and CDR2 SASEGT.

Comments on this clonotype: This may be a read error, as it is one base from a much larger clone. The rearrangement uses TRBV29-1 and TRBJ2-7; D perhaps matches TRBD2 (5 bases). The CDR3 is 12 amino acids. CDR1 is SQVTM, CDR2 ANQGSEA, per germline. The CDR3 sequence is CSVDTQTGEQHF. The CDR3 nucleotides are TGCAGCGTTGATACTCAGACTGGGGAGCAGCACTTC.

This clonotype was observed many times. The chain has TRBV18 and TRBJ2-3; no reliable D call. In germline, CDR1 is KGHSH, CDR2 LQKENI. The CDR3 runs 13 residues. The germline V and J ends were trimmed by 5 bases and 3 bases, with 9 bases remaining between them. The CDR3 DNA reads TGTGCCAGCTCAACGGGTAGGACAGATACGCAGTATTTT. It codes for CASSTGRTDTQYF.

In this sample, this clonotype turned up a few times. The chain combines TRBV12-5 with TRBJ1-6, with D hard to call. V dropped 3 bases and J dropped 10 bases, with 13 bases sitting between them. From germline, CDR1 is LGHNT and CDR2 FRNRAP. This CDR3 has 14 residues. As DNA, the CDR3 is TGTGCTAGTGGTTTTGAGCGGTCAAAATCACCCCTCCACTTT. Translated, it gives CASGFERSKSPLHF.

Many counts were recorded for this clonotype. The rearrangement joins TRBV6-2 or TRBV6-3 to TRBJ1-1; 7 nucleotides align to TRBD1. The trim removed 8 bases at V and 3 bases at J, leaving 6 bases unmatched. The CDR3 is 13 amino acids. CDR1 is MNHEY, CDR2 SVGEGT, per germline. The CDR3 DNA sequence: TGTGCCAGCCTGCGACAGGGATACACTGAAGCTTTCTTT. This sequence encodes CASLRQGYTEAFF.

Comments on this clonotype: A much larger clone sits a single nucleotide away, making a read error possible. The rearrangement uses TRBV20-1 and TRBJ2-7; 8 nucleotides line up with TRBD2. CDR1 is DFQATT and CDR2 is SNEGSKA in the germline V gene (reference sequence). This CDR3 is 14 amino acids long. Trimming cost V 3 bases and J 3 bases; bases outside gene matches: 7. The CDR3: CSASLDGRDYEQYF. The CDR3 DNA sequence: TGCAGTGCTAGTCTCGACGGGAGGGACTACGAGCAGTACTTC.

This clonotype has more than one count but fewer than ten. The rearrangement links TRBV2 to TRBJ2-7; maybe TRBD1 (6 bases). The germline CDR1 and CDR2 sequences are SNHLY and FYNNEI. The CDR3 runs to 14 residues. V was clipped by 7 bases and J by 0 bases, with 13 bases between them. The CDR3 nucleotides are TGTGCCAGCATGAGGGACACTAGCTCCTACGAGCAGTACTTC. Translation: CASMRDTSSYEQYF. The full variable domain, in which reference TRBV2 and TRBJ2-7 provide the parts outside the CDR3, is EPEVTQTPSHQVTQMGQEVILRCVPISNHLYFYWYRQILGQKVEFLVSFYNNEISEKSEIFDDQFSVERPDGSNFTLKIRSTKLEDSAMYFCASMRDTSSYEQYFGPGTRLTVT.

The V and J genes are TRBV5-1 and TRBJ2-3, with unresolved D. This CDR3 region has 12 residues. CDR1 is SGHRS, CDR2 YFSETQ, per germline. V gave up 0 bases and J gave up 7 bases, with 6 bases separating them. CDR3 amino acids: CASSLAMNTQYF. The CDR3 DNA is TGCGCCAGCAGCTTGGCCATGAATACGCAGTATTTT.

In its sample, this clonotype was seen many times. This chain joins TRBV2 and TRBJ2-5; TRBD1 matches at 8 bases. The CDR3 is 16 residues long. After removal of 4 bases from V and 5 bases from J, the junction contained 12 bases not matched to a gene. Germline values: CDR1 SNHLY, CDR2 FYNNEI. CDR3 amino acids: CASSVGVRGPGETQYF. The CDR3 DNA reads as TGTGCCAGCAGTGTCGGTGTCAGGGGGCCGGGGGAGACCCAGTACTTC.